This T cell receptor beta chain was observed in a study of blood T cell repertoires in COVID-19. Study-level background: In each case, the material was cDNA or gDNA derived from T cells, B-cell-depleted T cells, or PBMCs.

Assay: immunoSEQ multiplex PCR; the TCRdb copy retains only in-frame clones and omits some. Of roughly 300,000 clones listed, about 82% were seen once; the top ten hold 1.5% to 2%. This CDR3 is built from 15 residues. From germline, CDR1 is SGHDT and CDR2 YYEEEE. Germline trimming cut 4 bases from V and 2 bases from J; bases unmatched to any gene: 7. The chain combines TRBV5-6 with TRBJ2-3; 7 bases fit TRBD2. The specimen was peripheral blood. The source of this sequence is a woman between 45 and 65 years old with acute or convalescent COVID-19. DNA of the CDR3: TGTGCCAGCAGCCCCCCTAGCGGATACACAGATACGCAGTATTTT. It codes for CASSPPSGYTDTQYF.